The clone carrying this TCR beta chain has only a few counts. These data belong to a study of blood T cell repertoires in COVID-19. In the study's own analysis: For nucleated cells, counts were estimated from reference gene primer amplification. Method: immunoSEQ multiplex PCR; TCRdb's copy keeps in-frame clones and lacks some. The DNA was the basis for D and trimming; V, J and clone size are from that table. The sample contains 250,000 to 300,000 clones, about nine tenths of which appear only once. The CDR3 runs 12 residues. From germline, CDR1 is MNHEY and CDR2 SVGEGT. V dropped 3 bases and J dropped 6 bases, with 9 bases sitting between them.

Sequences were obtained from peripheral blood. The receptor was derived from a woman in her fifties or sixties who had recovered from COVID-19. V is TRBV6-2 or TRBV6-3 and J is TRBJ2-7; a possible D gene is TRBD2 (5 bases). The CDR3 is CASSYKRGEQYF. The CDR3 DNA is TGTGCCAGCAGTTATAAACGGGGCGAGCAGTACTTC.